These 10 T cell receptor beta chains were all obtained from the same sample, sequenced in a study of blood T cell repertoires in COVID-19. Sequencing was performed with immunoSEQ multiplex PCR; in TCRdb, only in-frame clones are kept and a portion is missing. Here the sample spans almost 300,000 clones, 85% to 90% being singletons. Sequenced sample: peripheral blood. Receptor source: a woman in her twenties or thirties with COVID-19, enrolled during active disease.

The rearrangement links TRBV5-1 to TRBJ2-6; D is unclear. V was clipped by 6 bases and J by 2 bases, with 6 bases between them. The CDR3 spans 13 residues. The germline CDR1 and CDR2 sequences are SGHRS and YFSETQ. The DNA for the CDR3 is TGCGCCAGCACTAGTCCTGGGGCCAACGTCCTGACTTTC. Encoded protein: CASTSPGANVLTF.

The V call is TRBV13, the J call TRBJ2-3, with 11 bases aligning to TRBD2. The CDR3 covers 17 residues. V trimming: 0 bases; J trimming: 1 base; junction bases outside the gene matches: 3. In germline, CDR1 is PRHDT, CDR2 FYEKMQ (reference sequence). The CDR3: CASSLGVAGGRTDTQYF. In nucleotides, the CDR3 is TGTGCCAGCAGCTTAGGAGTAGCGGGGGGGCGCACAGATACGCAGTATTTT.

The V gene is TRBV5-1, the J gene TRBJ2-5; 7 bases match TRBD2. The CDR3 consists of 16 residues. CDR1 SGHRS and CDR2 YFSETQ come from the germline V gene. J gave up 2 bases and V 4 bases, and 11 bases lay outside the gene matches. The CDR3 sequence is CASSPLERGRQETQYF. For the CDR3, the DNA is TGCGCCAGCAGCCCCTTGGAGCGGGGACGACAAGAGACCCAGTACTTC.

Details on this clone: The sample contains more than one DNA sequence encoding this CDR3. The chain combines TRBV5-1 with TRBJ2-2; 8 positions match TRBD2. V dropped 4 bases and J dropped 1; count of bases not matched to a gene: 6. The CDR3 consists of 16 residues. Germline values: CDR1 SGHRS, CDR2 YFSETQ. The CDR3 here is CASSPLAGGNTGELFF. The DNA for the CDR3 is TGCGCCAGCAGCCCCCTCGCGGGGGGGAACACCGGGGAGCTGTTTTTT.

The rearrangement links TRBV4-1 to TRBJ2-1; no firm D call. CDR1 and CDR2 (germline): MGHRA, YSYEKL. V lost 0 bases to trimming and J lost 2 bases, with 8 bases between them. This CDR3 is built from 15 residues. The CDR3 region is CASSQDLFAYNEQFF. The CDR3, as DNA: TGCGCCAGCAGCCAAGATCTTTTCGCCTACAATGAGCAGTTCTTC.

The chain uses TRBV28 and TRBJ1-4; D unresolved. Trimming left V 6 bases short and J 12 bases short, with 17 bases between. CDR1 and CDR2 (germline): MDHEN, SYDVKM. CDR3 length equals 13 residues. This CDR3 is CASSSRRSVELFF. DNA of the CDR3: TGTGCCAGCAGCTCACGTCGGTCGGTGGAACTGTTTTTT.

The chain carries TRBV19 and TRBJ1-2; 9 bases line up with TRBD1. V shed 3 bases, J shed 3 bases, and the junction held 2 bases outside the gene matches. Germline V lookup: CDR1 LNHDA, CDR2 SQIVND (reference sequence). The CDR3 spans 14 residues. CDR3 DNA sequence: TGTGCCAGTAGTATCTGGGACAGGGACTATGGCTACACCTTC. It encodes CASSIWDRDYGYTF.

The chain employs TRBV19 and TRBJ2-1; maybe TRBD2 (5 bases). V was pared by 5 bases and J by 9 bases, with 14 bases between. This CDR3 spans 13 amino acids. Germline loops: CDR1 LNHDA, CDR2 SQIVND (reference sequence). The CDR3 loop is CASSGGGRGEQFF. The DNA for the CDR3 is TGTGCCAGTAGTGGAGGAGGCCGGGGTGAGCAGTTCTTC.

The chain is built from TRBV7-9 and TRBJ1-2, with D unresolved. The CDR3 spans 14 residues. V was trimmed by 3 bases and J by 1 base, leaving 9 bases between them. The germline V gene has CDR1 SEHNR and CDR2 FQNEAQ (reference sequence). Here the CDR3 DNA reads TGTGCCAGCAGCTTCACCGGGGATAACTATGGCTACACCTTC. It is translated as CASSFTGDNYGYTF.

The chain links TRBV19 to TRBJ1-5; the D is unclear. The germline V and J ends were trimmed by 3 bases and 0 bases, with 9 bases remaining between them. The CDR3 runs 15 residues. Germline CDR1 reads LNHDA; CDR2 reads SQIVND (reference sequence). The DNA of the CDR3 is TGTGCCAGTAGTATTCTGGAGTATAGCAATCAGCCCCAGCATTTT. This codes for CASSILEYSNQPQHF.